This T cell receptor beta chain stems from a study of blood T cell repertoires in COVID-19. Study in general: Italy, Spain and the United States were the sources of the convalescent and acute COVID-19 samples.

CDR3 length: 14 amino acids. From germline, CDR1 is SNHLY and CDR2 FYNNEI. The trim removed 5 bases at V and 4 bases at J, leaving 4 bases unmatched. Participants' own reports of clinical history determined their cohort assignment. TCRdb keeps only in-frame clones here, not all; method: immunoSEQ multiplex PCR. Altogether around 150,000 clones are present, about 88% being singletons, with the ten largest covering around 7%. The source is a man in his fifties who had recovered from COVID-19. The sequenced material came from PBMCs or T cells enriched from blood (not recorded which). The chain employs TRBV2 and TRBJ1-4, with 7 bases identical to TRBD1. The CDR3 DNA is TGTGCCAGCAGTACACAGGGGAATAATGAAAAACTGTTTTTT. As protein: CASSTQGNNEKLFF. The variable domain in full, with the rest retrieved from reference TRBV2 and TRBJ1-4, is EPEVTQTPSHQVTQMGQEVILRCVPISNHLYFYWYRQILGQKVEFLVSFYNNEISEKSEIFDDQFSVERPDGSNFTLKIRSTKLEDSAMYFCASSTQGNNEKLFFGSGTQLSVL.